This T cell receptor beta chain derives from a study of PD-1 blockade in classical Hodgkin lymphoma. Findings of the study overall: Among the patients, those starting nivolumab under 1 year after ASCT were excluded. Although disease activity or prior therapy may be involved, causes of the repertoire differences remain undefined. The study found that TCR diversity rose significantly by C4D1 in CD4+ but not CD8+ cells.

This clone was detected only a few times. Its specificity is unknown. TCRdb's copy holds only in-frame clones and misses some; the assay was immunoSEQ multiplex PCR. This table holds roughly 40,000 clones, 55% to 75% found once. This CDR3 contains 16 residues. Germline CDR1 reads LGHNA; CDR2 reads YNFKEQ. Unmatched junction bases numbered 8, after V lost 0 bases and J lost 7 bases. Relapses following autologous stem cell transplantation were seen in all patients, with brentuximab vedotin exposure varying. The sequence came from a human donor with classical Hodgkin lymphoma. The chain is built from TRBV4-2 and TRBJ2-3; 9 bases fit TRBD2. This sample comprised peripheral blood mononuclear cells (PBMCs), obtained at baseline. The CDR3 loop reads CASSQDRRGGANTQYF. The CDR3, as DNA: TGTGCCAGCAGCCAAGATCGGCGCGGGGGGGCAAATACGCAGTATTTT.